This TCR beta chain was recovered during a study of T cells after yellow fever vaccination. Turning to the study itself: Preparing low-cell-number fractions relied on SMART-Seq v4 Ultra Low Input.

TCRdb analysed the 5' RACE reads with MiXCR anew, one entry per CDR3 protein. The table lists around 310,000 distinct CDR3 sequences, around 4.1% of them singletons. The V and J ends lost 8 bases and 4 bases, in that order; junction bases with no gene match: 5. The CDR3 sequence is 13 residues long. CDR1 MNHNY and CDR2 SVGAGI come from the germline V gene (reference sequence). Note on this clonotype: No antigen is known for it.

The study's findings and limits: A faster peak, day 5 versus 15, was reached by the weaker secondary response. Detected again after the booster were most primary-vaccination clones, at 96% CD4 and 88% CD8.

The sample in question was PBMCs, obtained 5 days after the yellow fever booster vaccination. The source of this sequence is a young man who received the YFV17D yellow fever vaccine. The chain recombines TRBV6-6 with TRBJ1-3; 7 nucleotides line up with TRBD1. The CDR3 sequence is CASGWGQGNTIYF. The CDR3 DNA follows: TGTGCCAGCGGGTGGGGACAGGGAAACACCATATATTTT.